Below, 10 T cell receptor beta chains from the same sample are listed, as sequenced in a study of CD8+ T cells in alopecia areata. The treatment denotes: oral pan-JAK inhibitor, 5-10 mg twice daily. Extracted RNA was reverse transcribed into cDNA, the sequencing template. The method was immunoSEQ multiplex PCR; TCRdb's version includes in-frame clones alone and lacks a portion of them. The profile shows about 120,000 clones, roughly 60% of them singletons. Sequences were derived from CD8+ T cells sorted from blood, sampled at week 4, from a patient treated with tofacitinib. Receptor source: a human donor with alopecia areata.

CDR3 residues: CSAQGVGELFF. The CDR3 DNA is TGCAGCGCTCAGGGGGTCGGGGAGCTGTTTTTT. This chain joins TRBV29-1 and TRBJ2-2; 7 bases line up with TRBD1. The CDR3 spans 11 residues. With 7 bases clipped from V and 7 bases from J, the junction kept 3 bases outside the gene matches. The germline V gene has CDR1 SQVTM and CDR2 ANQGSEA.

The rearrangement joins TRBV28 to TRBJ1-5; the D is unclear. The germline V and J ends were trimmed by 4 bases and 1 base, with 8 bases remaining between them. This CDR3 has 14 residues. Per germline, CDR1 MDHEN and CDR2 SYDVKM. For the CDR3, the DNA is TGTGCCAGCAGTTCACGCTGGAGCAATCAGCCCCAGCATTTT. Translation gives CASSSRWSNQPQHF.

This rearrangement joins TRBV9 to TRBJ2-3; D remains ambiguous. The length of the CDR3 is 16 residues. The V gene's germline CDR1 is SGDLS and CDR2 YYNGEE. Trimming shortened V by 0 bases and J by 1 base, and 12 bases separated the two germline ends. The CDR3: CASSVGPDRRTDTQYF. CDR3 sequence (DNA): TGTGCCAGCAGCGTAGGGCCTGACCGGCGCACAGATACGCAGTATTTT. Looking up the rest from reference TRBV9 and TRBJ2-3 gives the full variable domain: DSGVTQTPKHLITATGQRVTLRCSPRSGDLSVYWYQQSLDQGLQFLIQYYNGEERAKGNILERFSAQQFPDLHSELNLSSLELGDSALYFCASSVGPDRRTDTQYFGPGTRLTVL.

The chain is built from TRBV15 and TRBJ2-3, with D hard to call. CDR3 size: 13 residues. Deletions cut 0 bases from V and 3 bases from J, with 4 bases between. Germline assignment: CDR1 LNHNV and CDR2 YYDKDF (reference sequence). In nucleotides, the CDR3 is TGTGCCACCAGCAGAGAGGTAACAGATACGCAGTATTTT. This gives the protein CATSREVTDTQYF. The whole variable domain, filled in from reference TRBV15 and TRBJ2-3, reads DAMVIQNPRYQVTQFGKPVTLSCSQTLNHNVMYWYQQKSSQAPKLLFHYYDKDFNNEADTPDNFQSRRPNTSFCFLDIRSPGLGDTAMYLCATSREVTDTQYFGPGTRLTVL.

The table lists this clone with a count of one. The chain carries TRBV30 and TRBJ2-7; no firm D call. Per the germline V gene, CDR1 is GTSNPN and CDR2 is SVGIG (reference sequence). Trimming took off 4 bases at V and 0 bases at J, with 7 bases between the two ends. The CDR3 covers 12 residues. Written as DNA, the CDR3 is TGTGCCTGGACCCCGAGCTCCTACGAGCAGTACTTC. Amino acids: CAWTPSSYEQYF.

The rearrangement uses TRBV6-6 and TRBJ2-1; D remains unclear. V was cut by 6 bases and J by 0 bases, with 12 bases left in between. Germline CDR1 reads MNHNY; CDR2 reads SVGAGI (reference sequence). This CDR3 has 15 residues. The CDR3 sequence: CASSVDTGSYNEQFF. The CDR3 DNA is TGTGCCAGCAGCGTAGACACCGGCTCCTACAATGAGCAGTTCTTC.

This clone was found once. J is TRBJ1-1 and V is TRBV5-6; 9 bases are shared with TRBD1. Germline lookup yields CDR1 SGHDT and CDR2 YYEEEE. The CDR3 has 16 residues. V lost 2 bases to trimming and J lost 1 base; unmatched junction nucleotides: 6. The CDR3 region has the DNA TGTGCCAGCAGCTTCTGGGTGGGACAGGGGAACACTGAAGCTTTCTTT. Translated, it gives CASSFWVGQGNTEAFF.

The chain has TRBV27 and TRBJ2-5; D possibly corresponds to TRBD2 (5 bases). In germline, CDR1 is MNHEY, CDR2 SMNVEV (reference sequence). The V and J ends lost 5 bases and 7 bases respectively, with 8 bases between them. There are 11 residues in the CDR3. Here the CDR3 DNA reads TGTGCCAGCAGTCCGGACTGGACCCAGTACTTC. Translated, it gives CASSPDWTQYF.

The rearrangement joins TRBV30 to TRBJ2-1; D gene uncertain. This CDR3 contains 13 residues. V was cut by 1 base and J by 5 bases, with 9 bases left in between. Germline assignment: CDR1 GTSNPN and CDR2 SVGIG (reference sequence). The CDR3 sequence: CAWSGGSDNEQFF. The CDR3 DNA reads TGTGCCTGGAGTGGGGGTTCGGACAATGAGCAGTTCTTC.

The rearrangement uses TRBV29-1 and TRBJ2-3; D not certain. V was cut by 7 bases and J by 4 bases, with 9 bases left in between. There are 11 residues in the CDR3. Per the germline V gene, CDR1 is SQVTM and CDR2 is ANQGSEA. The CDR3 DNA follows: TGCAGCGGAAAACTCCCAGATACGCAGTATTTT. The encoded protein is CSGKLPDTQYF.